Shown below are 25 T cell receptor beta chains from a single sample sequenced in a study of T cell clonality in common variable immunodeficiency. This table comes from immunoSEQ multiplex PCR, and its TCRdb copy is limited to in-frame clones, with some not included. The specimen has some 80,000 clones, none found just once. The sequenced material came from peripheral blood mononuclear cells. The receptors come from a person between 18 and 70 years old in good health.

In this sample, this clone turned up many times. The part of the CDR3 DNA that was read is TGTGCCAGCAGTCCAATAAGGGATCAGCCC. Residues: CASSPIRDQP. The complete CDR3 sequence is CASSPIRDQPQHF. J is TRBJ1-5 and V is TRBV7-2; the D is unclear. The CDR3 extends 3 residues past the end of the read, so its final part is completed from the germline J gene. The CDR3 contains 13 residues. Trimming cost V 6 bases and J 5 bases, with 11 bases left between them. CDR1 is SGHTA and CDR2 is FQGNSA in the germline V gene.

This clone was detected ten times or more. Sequencing ends 3 residues short of the CDR3 end; the germline J gene provides the rest. The chain joins TRBV5-4 to TRBJ2-2; TRBD1 matches 9 bases. The ends lost 3 bases at V and 7 bases at J; junction bases unmatched: 4. The CDR3 spans 14 residues. Germline CDR1 and CDR2: SGHNT and YYREEE (reference sequence). CDR3 amino acids: CASSSQGAVGELFF. CDR3 bases read: TGTGCCAGCAGCTCACAGGGGGCGGTCGGGGAG. Full variable domain (remainder filled in from reference TRBV5-4 and TRBJ2-2): ETGVTQSPTHLIKTRGQQVTLRCSSQSGHNTVSWYQQALGQGPQFIFQYYREEENGRGNFPPRFSGLQFPNYSSELNVNALELDDSALYLCASSSQGAVGELFFGEGSRLTVL.

This clone was seen ten or more times. The CDR3 sequence is CASSQHRTPQETQYF. Partial CDR3 DNA: TGTGCCAGCAGCCAACATAGGACACCACAAGAGACC. The chain uses TRBV14 and TRBJ2-5; D may be TRBD1 (5 bases). The read halts 3 residues ahead of the CDR3 end, with the missing end drawn from the germline J gene. CDR1 SGHDN and CDR2 FVKESK come from the germline V gene. Trimming took off 2 bases at V and 2 bases at J, with 12 bases between the two ends. The CDR3 is made up of 15 amino acids.

This clone was found many times. The read falls 3 residues short of the CDR3 end, and the missing part is taken from the germline J gene. The J gene is TRBJ2-7, the V gene TRBV7-3, with 9 bases fitting TRBD2. The V gene end was trimmed by 5 bases and the J gene end by 4 bases; junction bases not matched to a gene: 9. Germline CDR1 is SGHTA and CDR2 is FQGTGA. The CDR3 has 15 amino acids. Incomplete CDR3 DNA: TGTGCCAGCAGCCCGAGCGGGAGGCCCTCTTACGAG. This gives the protein CASSPSGRPSYE. The whole CDR3 protein is CASSPSGRPSYEQYF.

This clone was counted ten times or more. The read finishes 3 residues shy of the CDR3 end, and the germline J gene is used to complete it. This chain uses TRBV10-3 with TRBJ1-1, with 7 bases identical to TRBD1. This CDR3 is 14 amino acids long. Trimming cost V 6 bases and J 5 bases; bases outside gene matches: 9. The germline V gene encodes CDR1 ENHRY and CDR2 SYGVKD. This CDR3 is CAISDRDAGTEAFF. CDR3 DNA, as far as it was read: TGTGCCATCAGCGACAGGGACGCTGGTACTGAA.

This clone was recorded at least ten times. The part of the CDR3 DNA that was read is TGTGCCAGCAGCGCGGGACAGGGGGAAGTCACTGAA. Amino acids: CASSAGQGEVTE. Given in full, the CDR3 is CASSAGQGEVTEAFF. The chain employs TRBV5-4 and TRBJ1-1; 11 nucleotides line up with TRBD1. The read is 3 residues too short to cover the CDR3 end, so that end is filled in from the germline J gene. The V gene end was trimmed by 4 bases and the J gene end by 4 bases; junction bases not matched to a gene: 6. CDR3 length: 15 residues. Looked up from germline, CDR1 is SGHNT and CDR2 is YYREEE (reference sequence).

This clone was seen repeatedly, ten times or more. The junction departs from the called germline gene at one end, perhaps through a read error. Read sequence stops 3 residues before the CDR3 end, and the germline J gene provides the missing end. The chain is built from TRBV4-2 and TRBJ1-5, with D maybe TRBD1 (5 bases). The CDR3 contains 15 residues. Looked up from germline, CDR1 is LGHNA and CDR2 is YNFKEQ. This chain's CDR3 is CASSPGGSGGQPQHF. The part of the CDR3 DNA that was read is TGCGCCAGCAGCCCCGGAGGGTCGGGGGGTCAGCCC.

Points on this clone: The CDR3 end is not reached by the read, which stops 3 residues before it; the germline J gene fills it in. The chain is built from TRBV20-1 and TRBJ2-7; 10 positions agree with TRBD2. The V gene end was trimmed by 1 base and the J gene end by 2 bases; junction bases not matched to a gene: 8. CDR1 is DFQATT and CDR2 is SNEGSKA in the germline V gene (reference sequence). The CDR3 consists of 16 residues. CDR3 sequence reads: CSARVDTSGEPYEQYF. The sequenced part of the CDR3 DNA is TGCAGTGCTAGAGTCGACACTAGCGGGGAACCCTACGAG.

This clone was counted many times. The read stops 3 residues short of the end of the CDR3; the missing end is completed from the germline J gene. The rearrangement uses TRBV5-1 and TRBJ1-3; D perhaps matches TRBD1 (6 bases). The CDR3 runs to 13 residues. Per germline, CDR1 SGHRS and CDR2 YFSETQ. V lost 4 bases and J lost 4, with 9 bases in between. The CDR3 bases that were read are TGCGCCAGCAGCGGTGGACAGGGAAACACC. Translating gives CASSGGQGNT. The CDR3 in full is CASSGGQGNTIYF. Using reference TRBV5-1 and TRBJ1-3 for the parts outside the CDR3, the full variable domain is KAGVTQTPRYLIKTRGQQVTLSCSPISGHRSVSWYQQTPGQGLQFLFEYFSETQRNKGNFPGRFSGRQFSNSRSEMNVSTLELGDSALYLCASSGGQGNTIYFGEGSWLTVV.

There are many counts of this clone. The CDR3 end is not reached by the read, which stops 3 residues before it; the germline J gene fills it in. The V gene is TRBV19, the J gene TRBJ2-7, with D perhaps given as TRBD1 or TRBD2 (5 bases each). Trimming removed 4 bases at V and 2 bases at J, with 21 bases between. The CDR3 totals 17 residues. The germline CDR1 and CDR2 sequences are LNHDA and SQIVND (reference sequence). This chain's CDR3 is CASSKRAPTGNPYEQYF. CDR3 bases read: TGTGCCAGTAGTAAGAGGGCCCCTACAGGAAACCCCTACGAG.

This clone was picked up many times. The CDR3 bases that were read are TGTGCCAGTAGTATGTCGCACGACAGGAGTATCGACGAG. Its protein product is CASSMSHDRSIDE. The whole CDR3 sequence is CASSMSHDRSIDEQYF. The chain is built from TRBV19 and TRBJ2-7; possibly TRBD1 for D (6 bases). With the read ending 3 residues before the CDR3 end, the germline J gene is used to fill in that end. The CDR3 extends over 16 amino acids. The germline gives CDR1 LNHDA, CDR2 SQIVND (reference sequence). V was clipped by 3 bases and J by 5 bases, with 20 bases between them.

This clone has a count of ten or more. Sequencing ends 3 residues short of the CDR3 end; the germline J gene provides the rest. The chain is built from TRBV7-9 and TRBJ2-5; TRBD1 matches 9 bases. The CDR3 covers 14 residues. In germline, CDR1 is SEHNR, CDR2 FQNEAQ (reference sequence). The V and J ends lost 5 bases and 7 bases, in that order; junction bases with no gene match: 8. CDR3 DNA, as far as it was read: TGTGCCAGCAGCCTTGGGACAGGGATGGGGACC. As protein: CASSLGTGMGT. The whole CDR3 reads CASSLGTGMGTQYF.

This clone was seen many times. The read falls 3 residues short of the CDR3 end, and the missing part is taken from the germline J gene. V usage is TRBV19 and J usage is TRBJ2-7, with D possibly TRBD1 on 6 matching bases. Germline CDR1 is LNHDA and CDR2 is SQIVND (reference sequence). This CDR3 spans 14 amino acids. V was shortened by 1 base and J by 2 bases, with 9 bases between the two germline ends. The CDR3 loop is CASSIVGATYEQYF. Partial CDR3 DNA: TGTGCCAGTAGTATAGTGGGGGCCACCTACGAG.

This clone was detected ten times or more. The read is 3 residues too short to cover the CDR3 end, so that end is filled in from the germline J gene. V usage is TRBV7-2 and J usage is TRBJ2-7, with no clear D. CDR1 is SGHTA, CDR2 FQGNSA, per germline. V dropped 2 bases and J dropped 2 bases, with 4 bases sitting between them. The CDR3 contains 12 residues. The CDR3 loop reads CASSLTTYEQYF. The DNA read from the CDR3 is TGTGCCAGCAGCTTAACAACCTACGAG.

This clone occurred many times. CDR3 bases read: TGCGCCAGCAGCTCCTCTAGCGGGAGGGAGACTAGCACAGATACG. Amino acid sequence: CASSSSSGRETSTDT. The whole CDR3 sequence is CASSSSSGRETSTDTQYF. This sequence joins TRBV5-1 and TRBJ2-3; TRBD2 aligns across 12 bases. The CDR3 goes on 3 residues after the read ends, and that part is filled in from the germline J gene. Germline V gives CDR1 SGHRS, CDR2 YFSETQ. This CDR3 spans 18 amino acids. V was pared by 3 bases and J by 0 bases, with 8 bases of the junction left unmatched.

This clone was detected ten times or more. Read data end 3 residues before the CDR3 end; the end is taken from the germline J gene. This chain uses TRBV19 with TRBJ1-5; D gene uncertain. The CDR3 runs to 14 residues. Trimming cost V 5 bases and J 1 base, with 9 bases left between them. The germline V gene encodes CDR1 LNHDA and CDR2 SQIVND (reference sequence). Here the CDR3 reads CASSRSSSNQPQHF. CDR3 bases read: TGTGCCAGTAGTCGGTCTTCGAGCAATCAGCCC.

This clone was found many times. Read sequence stops 3 residues before the CDR3 end, and the germline J gene provides the missing end. The chain employs TRBV20-1 and TRBJ2-1; D might be TRBD1 (8 bases). V was cut by 1 base and J by 3 bases, with 13 bases left in between. Per germline, CDR1 DFQATT and CDR2 SNEGSKA (reference sequence). The CDR3 runs to 15 residues. CDR3 in amino acids: CSARGNRGGYNEQFF. Incomplete CDR3 DNA: TGCAGTGCTAGAGGGAACAGGGGGGGCTACAATGAG.

The sample holds many counts of this clone. CDR3 DNA (partial): TGTGCCAGCAGTTTAGCGACAGGGTGGGGGGAAAAA. It specifies CASSLATGWGEK. The CDR3, in full, reads CASSLATGWGEKLFF. The V gene is TRBV12-3 or TRBV12-4, the J gene TRBJ1-4; 7 positions agree with TRBD1. The CDR3 end is not reached by the read, which stops 3 residues before it; the germline J gene fills it in. The CDR3 loop spans 15 amino acids. Trimming removed 0 bases from V and 8 bases from J; junction bases left unmatched: 6.

This clone was observed at least ten times. The CDR3 is cut off 3 residues early in the read; its end comes from the germline J gene. The V gene is TRBV5-5, the J gene TRBJ2-7; D gene uncertain. Trimming pared 4 bases from V and 2 bases from J, leaving 13 bases between. The germline gives CDR1 SGHKS, CDR2 YYEKEE (reference sequence). The CDR3 length is 14 residues. The chain's CDR3 is CASSPLAVPYEQYF. The covered CDR3 bases are TGTGCCAGCAGCCCCTTAGCCGTTCCCTACGAG.

This clone has more than one count but fewer than ten. With the read ending 3 residues before the CDR3 end, the germline J gene is used to fill in that end. This sequence joins TRBV2 and TRBJ1-5; 8 bases fit TRBD1. Germline-derived CDR1 and CDR2 are SNHLY and FYNNEI. V shed 6 bases and J 1 base; nucleotides not matched to a gene: 5. CDR3 length: 15 residues. The CDR3 region is CASRGQEASNQPQHF. CDR3 DNA (partial): TGTGCCAGCAGGGGACAGGAGGCGAGCAATCAGCCC.

This clone was seen at least ten times. The observed sequence ends 3 residues before the CDR3 terminus, with the missing tail filled in from the germline J gene. V and J are TRBV20-1 and TRBJ1-2, with TRBD1 as a possible D gene (5 bases). The CDR3 loop spans 13 amino acids. Germline V gene lookup returns CDR1 DFQATT and CDR2 SNEGSKA (reference sequence). The V gene lost 3 bases and the J gene lost 5 bases, with 13 bases spanning the gap. The CDR3 protein is CSARQTAGYGYTF. The sequenced CDR3 bases are TGCAGTGCTAGGCAAACGGCAGGGTATGGC.

This clone was counted ten times or more. Read sequence stops 3 residues before the CDR3 end, and the germline J gene provides the missing end. The chain recombines TRBV5-1 with TRBJ2-5; D might be TRBD1 (6 bases). CDR1 and CDR2 from the germline V gene are SGHRS and YFSETQ. The CDR3 spans 15 residues. The ends were cut back, 2 bases at V and 2 bases at J, with 13 bases in the middle. The CDR3 spells CASSFWGHLQETQYF. The CDR3 bases that were read are TGCGCCAGCAGCTTTTGGGGACACCTACAAGAGACC.

This clone has at least ten counts. The read stops 3 residues short of the end of the CDR3; the missing end is completed from the germline J gene. The rearrangement uses TRBV13 and TRBJ2-1; 9 positions match TRBD2. J gave up 0 bases and V 5 bases, and 2 bases lay outside the gene matches. The CDR3 has 15 residues. Germline V gene data show CDR1 as PRHDT and CDR2 as FYEKMQ (reference sequence). The sequenced CDR3 bases are TGTGCCAGCAGCCGACTAGCGGCCTCCTACAATGAG. Its translation: CASSRLAASYNE. The entire CDR3 reads CASSRLAASYNEQFF.

At least ten counts were recorded for this clone. The sequence runs out 3 residues before the end of the CDR3; the remainder is reconstructed from the germline J gene. The chain links TRBV7-1 to TRBJ2-5, with TRBD2 matching 7 bases. TRBV7-1 is marked as an open reading frame, function uncertain. This CDR3 spans 21 amino acids. Losses at the gene ends were 7 bases for V and 2 bases for J; bases not matched to a gene: 28. CDR3 loop: CASTSFNREGLVGGVQETQYF. CDR3 DNA (partial): TGTGCCAGCACCTCGTTTAACCGTGAAGGACTAGTAGGCGGTGTGCAAGAGACC.

This clone has at least ten counts. With the read ending 3 residues before the CDR3 end, the germline J gene is used to fill in that end. This rearrangement joins TRBV7-2 to TRBJ2-3; 7 bases match TRBD2. The CDR3 length is 15 residues. The junction had 11 bases not matched to a gene; V was cut back by 3 bases and J by 8 bases. Germline V gene sequence: CDR1 SGHTA, CDR2 FQGNSA. The CDR3 bases that were read are TGTGCCAGCAGCTTCGCCGGGACTATGAGGGGTACG. Its protein is CASSFAGTMRGT. The complete CDR3 protein is CASSFAGTMRGTQYF.